The TCR beta chain under discussion was sequenced for a study of response to subunit inactivated influenza vaccine. Points from the study as a whole: Each seasonal flu vaccination may recruit only limited new T cells, authors suggested.

This clonotype was seen more than once but under ten times. The antigen is undetermined. TCRdb re-called the RT-PCR reads through MiXCR, storing one row per CDR3 protein. The sample consists of hundreds of thousands of distinct CDR3 sequences, about 20% of them appearing once. This specimen consisted of PBMCs from blood, obtained less than 22 months after vaccination. The sequence derives from a man aged 45 to 70 who received an inactivated influenza vaccine.

CDR3 in amino acids: CASSSTGAAYNEQFF. For the CDR3, the DNA is TGTGCCAGCAGTTCGACAGGGGCGGCCTACAATGAGCAGTTCTTC. The chain links TRBV28 to TRBJ2-1, with TRBD1 matching 8 bases. This CDR3 is built from 15 residues. Trimming cost V 4 bases and J 2 bases; bases outside gene matches: 4. Germline lookup yields CDR1 MDHEN and CDR2 SYDVKM.